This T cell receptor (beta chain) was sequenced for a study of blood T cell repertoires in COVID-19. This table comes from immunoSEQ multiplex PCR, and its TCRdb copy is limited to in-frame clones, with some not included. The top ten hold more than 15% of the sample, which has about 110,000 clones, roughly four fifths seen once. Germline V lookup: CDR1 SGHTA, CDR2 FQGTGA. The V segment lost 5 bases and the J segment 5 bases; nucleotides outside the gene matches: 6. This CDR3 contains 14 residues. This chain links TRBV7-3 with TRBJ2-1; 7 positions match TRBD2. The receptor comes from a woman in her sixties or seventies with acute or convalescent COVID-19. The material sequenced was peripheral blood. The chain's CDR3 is CASSLAGVNNEQFF. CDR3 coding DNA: TGTGCCAGCAGCCTCGCGGGGGTAAACAATGAGCAGTTCTTC. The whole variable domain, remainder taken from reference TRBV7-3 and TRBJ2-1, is GAGVSQTPSNKVTEKGKYVELRCDPISGHTALYWYRQSLGQGPEFLIYFQGTGAADDSGLPNDRFFAVRPEGSVSTLKIQRTERGDSAVYLCASSLAGVNNEQFFGPGTRLTVL.